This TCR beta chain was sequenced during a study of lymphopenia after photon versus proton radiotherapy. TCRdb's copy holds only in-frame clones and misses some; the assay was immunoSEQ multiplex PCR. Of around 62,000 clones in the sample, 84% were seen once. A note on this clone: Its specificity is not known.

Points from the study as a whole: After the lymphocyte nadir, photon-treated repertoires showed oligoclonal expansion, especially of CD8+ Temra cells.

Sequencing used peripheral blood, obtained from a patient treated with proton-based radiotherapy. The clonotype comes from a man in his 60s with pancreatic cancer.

DNA of the CDR3: TGTGCCACCAGCAGAGATAGTGCGCCAGATACGCAGTATTTT. Translated, it gives CATSRDSAPDTQYF. This chain connects TRBV15 to TRBJ2-3; D is unresolved. The V end was cut by 0 bases, the J end by 4 bases, with 8 bases between. Germline assignment: CDR1 LNHNV and CDR2 YYDKDF (reference sequence). CDR3 length equals 14 residues.